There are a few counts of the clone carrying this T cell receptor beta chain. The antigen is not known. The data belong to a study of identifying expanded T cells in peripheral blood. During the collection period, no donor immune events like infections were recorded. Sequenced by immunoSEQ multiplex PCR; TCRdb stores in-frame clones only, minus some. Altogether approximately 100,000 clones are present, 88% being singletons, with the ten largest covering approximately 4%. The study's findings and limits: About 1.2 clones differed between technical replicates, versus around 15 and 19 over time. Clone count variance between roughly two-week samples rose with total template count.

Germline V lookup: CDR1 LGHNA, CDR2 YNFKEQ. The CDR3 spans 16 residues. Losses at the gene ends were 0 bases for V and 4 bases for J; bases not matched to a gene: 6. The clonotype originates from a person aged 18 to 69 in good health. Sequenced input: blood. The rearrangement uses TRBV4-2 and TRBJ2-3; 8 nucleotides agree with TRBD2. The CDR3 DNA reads TGTGCCAGCAGCCAAGATCCGACGGGAGGGCCAGATACGCAGTATTTT. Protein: CASSQDPTGGPDTQYF.